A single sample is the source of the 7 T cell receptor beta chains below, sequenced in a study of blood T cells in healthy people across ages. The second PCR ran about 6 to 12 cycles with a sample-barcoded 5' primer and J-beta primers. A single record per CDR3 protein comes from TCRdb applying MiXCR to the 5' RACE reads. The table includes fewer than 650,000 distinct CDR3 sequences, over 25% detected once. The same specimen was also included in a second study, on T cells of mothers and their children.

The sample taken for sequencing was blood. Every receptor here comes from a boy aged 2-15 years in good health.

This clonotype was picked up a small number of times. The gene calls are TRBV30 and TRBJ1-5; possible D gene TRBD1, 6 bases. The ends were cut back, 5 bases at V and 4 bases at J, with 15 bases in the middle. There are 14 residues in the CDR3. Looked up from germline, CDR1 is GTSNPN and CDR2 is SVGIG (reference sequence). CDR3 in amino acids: CAWAADRFNQPQHF. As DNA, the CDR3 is TGTGCCTGGGCTGCAGACAGGTTTAATCAGCCCCAGCATTTT.

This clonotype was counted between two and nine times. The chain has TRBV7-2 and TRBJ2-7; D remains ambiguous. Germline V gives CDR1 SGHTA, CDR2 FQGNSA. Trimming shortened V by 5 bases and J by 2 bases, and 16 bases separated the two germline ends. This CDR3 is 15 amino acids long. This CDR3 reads CASSNRRQVPYEQYF. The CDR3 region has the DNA TGTGCCAGCAGCAATAGGAGACAAGTTCCCTACGAGCAGTACTTC.

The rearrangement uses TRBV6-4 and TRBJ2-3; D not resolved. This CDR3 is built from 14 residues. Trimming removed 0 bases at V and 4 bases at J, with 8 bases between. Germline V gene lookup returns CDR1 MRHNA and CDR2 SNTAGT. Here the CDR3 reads CASSDSGTSDTQYF. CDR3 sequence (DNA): TGTGCCAGCAGTGACTCCGGCACCTCAGATACGCAGTATTTT.

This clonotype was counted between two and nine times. CDR3 sequence: CASSLGLQNIQYF. The CDR3 DNA reads as TGTGCCAGCAGCTTAGGACTACAAAACATTCAGTACTTC. The chain is built from TRBV13 and TRBJ2-4; no clear D gene. Germline V gene lookup returns CDR1 PRHDT and CDR2 FYEKMQ (reference sequence). The CDR3 runs to 13 residues. Trimming stripped 0 bases from V and 5 bases from J, with 5 bases between. The whole variable domain, filled in from reference TRBV13 and TRBJ2-4, reads AAGVIQSPRHLIKEKRETATLKCYPIPRHDTVYWYQQGPGQDPQFLISFYEKMQSDKGSIPDRFSAQQFSDYHSELNMSSLELGDSALYFCASSLGLQNIQYFGAGTRLSVL.

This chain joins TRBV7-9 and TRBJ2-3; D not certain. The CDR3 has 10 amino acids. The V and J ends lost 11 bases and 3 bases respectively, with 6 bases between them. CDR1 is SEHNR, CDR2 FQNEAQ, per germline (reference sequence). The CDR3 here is CAGETDTQYF. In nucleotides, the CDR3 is TGTGCCGGTGAGACAGATACGCAGTATTTT.

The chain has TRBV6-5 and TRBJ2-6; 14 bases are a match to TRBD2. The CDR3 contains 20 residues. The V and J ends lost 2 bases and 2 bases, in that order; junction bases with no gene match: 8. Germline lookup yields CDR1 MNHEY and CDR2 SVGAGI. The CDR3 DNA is TGTGCCAGCAGTTACACCTTAGGACTAGCGGGAGGTGCTGGGGCCAACGTCCTGACTTTC. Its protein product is CASSYTLGLAGGAGANVLTF.

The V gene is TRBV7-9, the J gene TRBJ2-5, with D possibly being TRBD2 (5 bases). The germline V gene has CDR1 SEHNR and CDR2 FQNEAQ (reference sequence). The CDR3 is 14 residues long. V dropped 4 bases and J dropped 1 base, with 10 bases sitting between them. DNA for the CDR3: TGTGCCAGCAGCTCCTCCGGGGTCCAAGAGACCCAGTACTTC. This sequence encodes CASSSSGVQETQYF. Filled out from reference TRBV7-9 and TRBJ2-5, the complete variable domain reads DTGVSQNPRHKITKRGQNVTFRCDPISEHNRLYWYRQTLGQGPEFLTYFQNEAQLEKSRLLSDRFSAERPKGSFSTLEIQRTEQGDSAMYLCASSSSGVQETQYFGPGTRLLVL.